These T cell receptor beta chains were read from a single sample in a study of cytomegalovirus exposure and HLA in healthy donors. The data were produced by immunoSEQ multiplex PCR, yet TCRdb's version contains in-frame clones alone and is incomplete. Among approximately 200,000 clones, roughly 80% were seen once, and the ten largest hold under 7.5%. Specimen: PBMCs. The source is a young man in good health and CMV-seropositive. Each CDR3 is given with its conserved first and last residue. The D gene is left open where the match is weak. Where a row states a size, it is once, few, many or the class of an expanded clone; other rows omit it.

>TRBD2|TRBV7-9|.|TRBJ2-3
TGTGCCAGCACCAAACCTAGGGGACTAGCTCGGGATACGCAGTATTTT
CASTKPRGLARDTQYF
>TRBD2|TRBV2|once|TRBJ2-7
TGTGCCAGCAGTGAAGGAGCTAGCGGGGGGAATTGGGGCTACGAGCAGTACTTC
CASSEGASGGNWGYEQYF
>TRBD1|TRBV6-1|.|TRBJ2-7
TGTGCCAGCAGTGGGCGGACAGGGACCGAGCAGTACTTC
CASSGRTGTEQYF
>TRBD1|TRBV28|.|TRBJ2-7
TGTGCCAGCAGTCGCATTTGGGGGACAGGGGATTTCTACGAGCAGTACTTC
CASSRIWGTGDFYEQYF
>TRBD2|TRBV4-1|.|TRBJ2-5
TGCGCCAGCAGCCAGGTGGGACTAGCGGGAATCCAAGAGACCCAGTACTTC
CASSQVGLAGIQETQYF
>.|TRBV5-1|.|TRBJ2-7
TGCGCCAGCAGCAGAACAGGGACGGACTCCTACGAGCAGTACTTC
CASSRTGTDSYEQYF
>.|TRBV28|few|TRBJ1-5
TGTGCCAGCAGTTTATTAGACAGGACGTATTATAGCAATCAGCCCCAGCATTTT
CASSLLDRTYYSNQPQHF
>.|TRBV4-1|once|TRBJ2-7
TGCGCCAGCAGCCAAGATCTTGGTACCGGCTCCTACGAGCAGTACTTC
CASSQDLGTGSYEQYF
>TRBD1|TRBV7-2|once|TRBJ1-3
TGTGCCAGCAGCTTCGGACAGGGCGGGGGAAACACCATATATTTT
CASSFGQGGGNTIYF
>TRBD1|TRBV18|.|TRBJ1-2
TGTGCCAGCTCATACCGACAGGGAGCTAACTATGGCTACACCTTC
CASSYRQGANYGYTF
>TRBD1|TRBV28|few|TRBJ2-7
TGTGCCAGCAGTCGGGACAGGCGAAGGGCCTTC
CASSRDRRRAF
>.|TRBV6-4|.|TRBJ2-1
TGTGCCAGCAGTGACTCGCCTACCCCCTACAATGAGCAGTTCTTC
CASSDSPTPYNEQFF
>TRBD2|TRBV15|.|TRBJ2-3
TGTGCCACCAGCAGGCCGGGCGGGGGGAGCACAGATACGCAGTATTTT
CATSRPGGGSTDTQYF
>TRBD1|TRBV18|.|TRBJ1-2
TGTGCCAGCTCACCAATTCAGGGGGCAGACTATGGCTACACCTTC
CASSPIQGADYGYTF
>TRBD1|TRBV29-1|.|TRBJ1-1
TGCAGCGGGGACAGATTGAACACTGAAGCTTTCTTT
CSGDRLNTEAFF
>TRBD1|TRBV6-4|many|TRBJ2-1
TGTGCCAGCAGCTCCGGGACAGGGGGGGATGAGCAGTTCTTC
CASSSGTGGDEQFF
>TRBD1|TRBV6-5|few|TRBJ2-7
TGTGCCAGCAGTCGACAGGGCAGCTCCTACGAGCAGTACTTC
CASSRQGSSYEQYF
>TRBD1|TRBV7-7|few|TRBJ2-2
TGTGCCAGCAGCCCCTCCCCGGGGACAGGGGCCACCGGGGAGCTGTTTTTT
CASSPSPGTGATGELFF
>TRBD1|TRBV6-1|.|TRBJ1-3
TGTGCCAGCAGTGGAGGACAGGAGGGAAACACCATATATTTT
CASSGGQEGNTIYF
>TRBD1|TRBV2|once|TRBJ1-4
TGTGCCAGCAACGAAAGGTACAGGGGGCAATCGGATAATGAAAAACTGTTTTTT
CASNERYRGQSDNEKLFF
>.|TRBV14|.|TRBJ2-1
TGTGCCAGCAGCCAGGCCGTCGAGCAGTTCTTC
CASSQAVEQFF
>.|TRBV28|.|TRBJ1-2
TGTGCCTGTCATCAGGGGAACGGCTACACCTTC
CACHQGNGYTF
>.|TRBV19|once|TRBJ2-2
TGTGCCAGTAGTATACCCCCTATGGTGGACACCGGGGAGCTGTTTTTT
CASSIPPMVDTGELFF
>TRBD1|TRBV5-1|.|TRBJ1-1
TGCGCCAGCAGCCGAATGACAGGGGGCGAGACTGAAGCTTTCTTT
CASSRMTGGETEAFF
>.|TRBV7-9|.|TRBJ2-3
TGTGCCAGCAGCCCCGTCGCGGATACGCAGTATTTT
CASSPVADTQYF
>.|TRBV10-3|.|TRBJ1-1
TGTGCCATCACTCCGACGAAGGGGATGAACACTGAAGCTTTCTTT
CAITPTKGMNTEAFF
>.|TRBV6-1|once|TRBJ1-4
TGTGCCAGCAGACCCACAGTGAACTCTGAAAAACTGTTTTTT
CASRPTVNSEKLFF
>TRBD1|TRBV6-1|.|TRBJ1-2
TGTGCCAGCCTACAGACAGGGTTCGGCTATGGCTACACCTTC
CASLQTGFGYGYTF
>.|TRBV16|many|TRBJ1-5
TGTGCCAGCACGACAGGTGGTCAGCCCCAGCATTTT
CASTTGGQPQHF
>TRBD1|TRBV28|.|TRBJ2-5
TGTGCCAGCAGTCCGACAGGGGATCCGGAGACCCAGTACTTC
CASSPTGDPETQYF
>.|TRBV2|.|TRBJ2-1
TGTGCCAGCAGTGGGGAGCAATACAATGAGCAGTTCTTC
CASSGEQYNEQFF
>.|TRBV7-3|.|TRBJ2-1
TGTGCCAGCAGCTTAGGGGGCGACTCCTACAATGAGCAGTTCTTC
CASSLGGDSYNEQFF
>.|TRBV7-3|.|TRBJ2-5
TGTGCCAGCAGCTTAGGGCAGGCTGCGACCCAGTACTTC
CASSLGQAATQYF
>TRBD1|TRBV4-2|.|TRBJ2-7
TGTGCCAGCAGCCACCCCGGACAGGGTAGAGGGAGTGAGCAGTACTTC
CASSHPGQGRGSEQYF
>TRBD1|TRBV11-3|.|TRBJ2-3
TGTGCCAGCAGTACGCGGACAGGGCCGACAGATACGCAGTATTTT
CASSTRTGPTDTQYF
>.|TRBV5-8|.|TRBJ2-7
TGTGCCAGCAGCTTGGCTCCAGGGATCAGTTACTTATACGAGCAGTACTTC
CASSLAPGISYLYEQYF
>.|TRBV27|few|TRBJ1-1
TGTGCCAGCTTCGGACAGTTTGGAACTGAAGCTTTCTTT
CASFGQFGTEAFF
>.|TRBV10-3|.|TRBJ2-1
TGTGCCATCAGTGAGTCGCGGGACGGTTCCCTCAATGAGCAGTTCTTC
CAISESRDGSLNEQFF
>.|TRBV7-2|.|TRBJ1-5
TGTGCCAGCAGCTCGGGACACCTATTGCAGCCCCAGCATTTT
CASSSGHLLQPQHF
>TRBD1|TRBV11-2|.|TRBJ1-2
TGTGCCAGCAGCTTAGATCGGATACAGGGGACATTCGGCTACACCTTC
CASSLDRIQGTFGYTF
>.|TRBV6-6|few|TRBJ1-2
TGTGCCAGCAGTTACTGGGTGAGGGACTATGGCTACACCTTC
CASSYWVRDYGYTF
>TRBD1|TRBV27|.|TRBJ2-3
TGTGCCAGCAGTCTATCGGGACAGGGGCTCACAGATACGCAGTATTTT
CASSLSGQGLTDTQYF
>.|TRBV28|.|TRBJ2-7
TGTGCCAGCAGTTTTCAGGCATACGAGCAGTACTTC
CASSFQAYEQYF
>TRBD1|TRBV5-1|.|TRBJ2-7
TGCGCCAGCAGCACGACAGGGGCCGCCCTCTACGAGCAGTACTTC
CASSTTGAALYEQYF
>TRBD1|TRBV19|.|TRBJ1-5
TGTGCCAGTAGTTCGCGGCCAGGGGGACGGCTAGATAGCAATCAGCCCCAGCATTTT
CASSSRPGGRLDSNQPQHF
>.|TRBV28|.|TRBJ1-4
TGTGCCGGGGCCCAGGCCACAGGGAGAGTCGGAAATGAAAAACTGTTTTTT
CAGAQATGRVGNEKLFF
>.|TRBV6-5|.|TRBJ2-6
TGTGCCAGCAGTCCGGCTGGGGCCAACGTCCTGACTTTC
CASSPAGANVLTF
>TRBD1|TRBV6-5|.|TRBJ1-4
TGTGCCAGCAGGGAGGACAGGGTGAACGAAAAACTGTTTTTT
CASREDRVNEKLFF
>TRBD2|TRBV29-1|few|TRBJ2-7
TGCAGCGTGCTTCTAGCGGGAGGCGGCGAGCAGTACTTC
CSVLLAGGGEQYF
>.|TRBV14|.|TRBJ2-2
TGTGCCAGCAGCCAATTGGACAAAGCCTTCGACACCGGGGAGCTGTTTTTT
CASSQLDKAFDTGELFF
>.|TRBV7-3|.|TRBJ2-7
TGTGCCAGCAGCTTAAAGATTAGCCTCTACGAGCAGTACTTC
CASSLKISLYEQYF
>TRBD1|TRBV29-1|.|TRBJ2-3
TGCAGCGTCAAACAGGGGGCAGGAACAGATACGCAGTATTTT
CSVKQGAGTDTQYF
>.|TRBV7-8|.|TRBJ2-2
TGTGCCAGCAGCCGACGACGGTACAGGGTAGTAGGCACCGGGGAGCTGTTTTTT
CASSRRRYRVVGTGELFF